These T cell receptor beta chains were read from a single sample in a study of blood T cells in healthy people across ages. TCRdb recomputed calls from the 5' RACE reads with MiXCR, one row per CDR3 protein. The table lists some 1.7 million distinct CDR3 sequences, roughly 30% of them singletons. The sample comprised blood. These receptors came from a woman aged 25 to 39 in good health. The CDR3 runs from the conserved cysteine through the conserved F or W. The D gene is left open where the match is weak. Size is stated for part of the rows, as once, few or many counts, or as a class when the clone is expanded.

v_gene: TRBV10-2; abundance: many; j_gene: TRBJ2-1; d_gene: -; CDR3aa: CASSESTGYSSYNEQFF; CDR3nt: TGCGCCAGCAGTGAGTCGACCGGTTATAGCTCCTACAATGAGCAGTTCTTC
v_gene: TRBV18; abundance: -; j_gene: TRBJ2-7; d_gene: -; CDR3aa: CASSSSQGRSYEQYF; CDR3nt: TGTGCCAGCTCCTCGTCGCAGGGGAGGTCCTACGAGCAGTACTTC
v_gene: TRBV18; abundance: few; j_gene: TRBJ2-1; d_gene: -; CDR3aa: CASSPPTGNQQFF; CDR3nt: TGTGCCAGCTCACCACCCACCGGTAATCAGCAGTTCTTC
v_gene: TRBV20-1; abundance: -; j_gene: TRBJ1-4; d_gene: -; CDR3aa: CSASSDGNDEKLFF; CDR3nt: TGCAGTGCTAGCTCGGACGGGAACGATGAAAAACTGTTTTTT
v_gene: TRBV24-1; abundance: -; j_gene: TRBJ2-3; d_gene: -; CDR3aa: CATSDLRGWGDTQYF; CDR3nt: TGTGCCACCAGTGACCTGAGGGGCTGGGGAGATACGCAGTATTTT
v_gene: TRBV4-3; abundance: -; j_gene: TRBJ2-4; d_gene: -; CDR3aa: CASSQVGGYKQYF; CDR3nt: TGCGCCAGCAGCCAAGTGGGGGGCTACAAGCAGTACTTC
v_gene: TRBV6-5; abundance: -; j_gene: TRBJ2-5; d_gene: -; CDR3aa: CSSSLRGETQYF; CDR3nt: TGTTCCAGCAGTTTAAGGGGAGAGACCCAGTACTTC
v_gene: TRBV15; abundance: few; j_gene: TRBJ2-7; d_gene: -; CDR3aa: CATSRSGVNEQYF; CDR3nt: TGTGCCACCAGCAGATCAGGCGTCAATGAGCAGTACTTC
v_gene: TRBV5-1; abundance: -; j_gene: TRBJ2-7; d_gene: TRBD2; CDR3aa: CASRTYSGATSYEQYF; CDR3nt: TGCGCCAGCAGAACGTATAGCGGGGCTACCTCCTACGAGCAGTACTTC
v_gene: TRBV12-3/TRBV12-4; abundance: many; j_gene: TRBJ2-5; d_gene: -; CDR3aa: CASSPGYRETQYF; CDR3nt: TGTGCCAGCAGCCCAGGGTACCGAGAGACCCAGTACTTC
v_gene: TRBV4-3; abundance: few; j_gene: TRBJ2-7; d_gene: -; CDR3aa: CASSRSLGGETSSYEQYF; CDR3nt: TGCGCCAGCAGCCGATCGCTTGGGGGCGAAACTTCCTCCTACGAGCAGTACTTC
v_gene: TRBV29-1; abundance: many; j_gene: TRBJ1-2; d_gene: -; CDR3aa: CGGSLSYGYTF; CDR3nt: TGCGGAGGGTCTTTATCCTATGGCTACACCTTC
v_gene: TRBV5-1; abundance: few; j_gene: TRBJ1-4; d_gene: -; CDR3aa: CASSLAAGALEKLFF; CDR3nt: TGCGCCAGCAGCTTGGCCGCGGGGGCGCTTGAAAAACTGTTTTTT
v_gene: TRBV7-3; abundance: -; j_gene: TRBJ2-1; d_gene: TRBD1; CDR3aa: CASSTTGGYYSEQFF; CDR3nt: TGTGCCAGCAGCACCACAGGGGGATACTACAGTGAGCAGTTCTTC
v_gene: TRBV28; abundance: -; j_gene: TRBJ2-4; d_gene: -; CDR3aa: CASSFPTKGNNNEQYF; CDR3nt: TGTGCCAGCAGTTTCCCGACCAAAGGGAACAACAATGAGCAGTACTTC